The 32 T cell receptor beta chains below all came from one sample that was sequenced in a study of blood T cell repertoires in COVID-19. Assay: immunoSEQ multiplex PCR; the TCRdb copy retains only in-frame clones and omits some. The repertoire has about 180,000 clones, 80% to 90% of them found once; the top ten carry more than 7.5%. Sequenced sample: peripheral blood. All receptors derive from a man in his forties or fifties with active or convalescent COVID-19.

As concerns this clone: The same CDR3 arises from other DNA sequences in this sample as well. The rearrangement links TRBV24-1 to TRBJ1-1, with TRBD1 matching over 9 bases. J was trimmed by 5 bases and V by 3 bases; bases with no gene match: 3. The CDR3 loop spans 14 amino acids. Per germline, CDR1 KGHDR and CDR2 SFDVKD. This chain's CDR3 is CATSDPTGGTEAFF. CDR3 coding DNA: TGTGCCACCAGTGATCCGACAGGGGGAACTGAAGCTTTCTTT.

V is TRBV7-9 and J is TRBJ1-2; 7 positions match TRBD1. Germline CDR1 SEHNR, CDR2 FQNEAQ (reference sequence). V was clipped by 1 base and J by 7 bases; unmatched bases: 6. The CDR3 loop spans 14 amino acids. This CDR3 reads CASSLVFRDSGYTF. The CDR3 DNA reads TGTGCCAGCAGCTTAGTTTTCCGGGACAGTGGCTACACCTTC.

This clone was observed a single time. The junction differs from germline at one of its ends, possibly a read error. The chain couples TRBV24-1 to TRBJ2-1; D ambiguous. Germline V lookup: CDR1 KGHDR, CDR2 SFDVKD. The CDR3 totals 12 residues. The CDR3 DNA sequence: TGTGCCACCAGTGACACATCCTTTTCGATCGTCTTC. Translation: CATSDTSFSIVF.

In DNA form, the CDR3 reads TGCGCCAGCAGCCACACCTTTACAGGGTCTGGAAACACCATATATTTT. Its protein product is CASSHTFTGSGNTIYF. The chain carries TRBV4-3 and TRBJ1-3; perhaps TRBD1 as D (6 bases). CDR3 length: 16 amino acids. Trimming removed 3 bases at V and 1 base at J, with 13 bases between. Germline CDR1 LGHNA, CDR2 YSLEER.

As DNA, the CDR3 is TGTGCCAGCTCACGAGACAGGACTGAAGCTTTCTTT. Amino acid sequence: CASSRDRTEAFF. V is TRBV18 and J is TRBJ1-1; D possibly corresponds to TRBD1 (6 bases). The CDR3 extends over 12 amino acids. CDR1 and CDR2 (germline): KGHSH, LQKENI. Between the trimmed V and J ends, which lost 4 bases and 5 bases, there was a span of 8 bases.

The V and J genes are TRBV9 and TRBJ1-2; TRBD1 matches 7 bases. Germline CDR1 is SGDLS and CDR2 is YYNGEE. J gave up 8 bases and V 0 bases, and 10 bases lay outside the gene matches. This CDR3 has 15 residues. CDR3 sequence (DNA): TGTGCCAGCAGCGTAGTGGGGACAGCAGGCGGCGGCTACACCTTC. Translation gives CASSVVGTAGGGYTF.

The chain combines TRBV20-1 with TRBJ1-2; TRBD1 is a possible D gene (5 bases). CDR1 DFQATT and CDR2 SNEGSKA come from the germline V gene (reference sequence). CDR3 length: 11 amino acids. In nucleotides, the CDR3 is TGCAGGGGAGGGGAGGCGGATGGCTACACCTTC. Its translation: CRGGEADGYTF.

The genes are TRBV28 and TRBJ1-2; tentative D call: TRBD1 (6 bases). The CDR3 contains 12 residues. The V end was cut by 5 bases, the J end by 13 bases, with 17 bases between. Per germline, CDR1 MDHEN and CDR2 SYDVKM. The CDR3 sequence: CASSTNDRRPTF. The CDR3 coding sequence is TGTGCCAGCAGTACTAATGACAGGCGGCCCACCTTC.

The chain links TRBV28 to TRBJ2-7, with a weak D call TRBD2 (6 bases). The V end lost 7 bases, the J end lost 5 bases, and 21 bases lay between the germline ends. The CDR3 length is 15 residues. The germline CDR1 and CDR2 sequences are MDHEN and SYDVKM. CDR3: CASNPRDSWGHEQYF. CDR3 bases: TGTGCCAGCAACCCCAGGGACTCCTGGGGCCACGAGCAGTACTTC.

V and J are TRBV28 and TRBJ1-2, with TRBD1 identical over 7 bases. The V segment lost 3 bases and the J segment 3 bases; nucleotides outside the gene matches: 7. CDR3 length: 15 amino acids. The germline gives CDR1 MDHEN, CDR2 SYDVKM. In DNA form, the CDR3 reads TGTGCCAGCAGTTTTTATCCGGGGACAGACTATGGCTACACCTTC. Translating it yields CASSFYPGTDYGYTF.

V usage is TRBV28 and J usage is TRBJ2-7; maybe TRBD2 (5 bases). There are 13 residues in the CDR3. CDR1 MDHEN and CDR2 SYDVKM come from the germline V gene. The ends were cut back, 4 bases at V and 0 bases at J, with 7 bases in the middle. As DNA, the CDR3 is TGTGCCAGCAGTTACCGGGACTCCTACGAGCAGTACTTC. Amino acid sequence: CASSYRDSYEQYF.

The genes are TRBV21-1 and TRBJ2-1; the D call of TRBD2 is as the table states it, not checked on the DNA. TRBV21-1 corresponds to a pseudogene. The CDR3 consists of 17 residues. The CDR3 bases are TGTGCCAGCAGCAAAGAGAGACCCCCCGGCGGCTACAATGAGCAGTTCTTC. Its translation is CASSKERPPGGYNEQFF.

This clone is a singleton in its sample. The chain carries TRBV5-4 and TRBJ2-6; D may be TRBD1 (6 bases). The germline V gene encodes CDR1 SGHNT and CDR2 YYREEE (reference sequence). The CDR3 runs to 15 residues. Trimming left V 3 bases short and J 1 base short, with 8 bases between. The CDR3, as DNA: TGTGCCAGCAGCTGGACAGTTTCTGGGGCCAACGTCCTGACTTTC. Amino acid sequence: CASSWTVSGANVLTF. The variable domain in full, with the rest retrieved from reference TRBV5-4 and TRBJ2-6, is ETGVTQSPTHLIKTRGQQVTLRCSSQSGHNTVSWYQQALGQGPQFIFQYYREEENGRGNFPPRFSGLQFPNYSSELNVNALELDDSALYLCASSWTVSGANVLTFGAGSRLTVL.

The count of this clone is one. The chain employs TRBV12-3 or TRBV12-4 and TRBJ1-2; D is unresolved. V lost 3 bases and J 3 bases, leaving 8 bases between the germline ends. This CDR3 is 13 amino acids long. CDR3 sequence reads: CASSLQEHYGYTF. DNA for the CDR3: TGTGCCAGCAGTTTGCAGGAACACTATGGCTACACCTTC.

V usage is TRBV11-2 and J usage is TRBJ1-2, with D hard to call. CDR1 is SGHAT and CDR2 is FQNNGV in the germline V gene. The CDR3 spans 14 residues. The V gene lost 1 base and the J gene lost 4 bases, with 10 bases spanning the gap. The CDR3 sequence: CASSLVRTAYGYTF. DNA of the CDR3: TGTGCCAGCAGCTTAGTCCGGACTGCCTATGGCTACACCTTC.

This clone occurred a few times. The chain recombines TRBV5-1 with TRBJ2-2; TRBD2 aligns across 9 bases. The CDR3 runs 16 residues. Germline-derived CDR1 and CDR2 are SGHRS and YFSETQ. V was clipped by 0 bases and J by 1 base; unmatched bases: 1. The CDR3 coding sequence is TGCGCCAGCAGCTTGGTGACTAGCGGGAACACCGGGGAGCTGTTTTTT. Its translation is CASSLVTSGNTGELFF.

The CDR3 nucleotides read TGTGCCAGCAGCCAAGATAGCTTGACTAGCGGGGATACCCCCCAGTATTTT. It is translated as CASSQDSLTSGDTPQYF. The chain couples TRBV3-1 (or the pseudogene TRBV3-2) to TRBJ2-3; TRBD2 matches 11 bases. This CDR3 contains 17 residues. The J segment lost 12 bases and the V segment lost 0 bases, leaving 14 bases of the junction unmatched. Germline-derived CDR1 and CDR2 are LGHDT and YNNKEL (reference sequence).

The chain recombines TRBV9 with TRBJ2-5; tentatively, D is TRBD1 (5 bases). Per the germline V gene, CDR1 is SGDLS and CDR2 is YYNGEE. Trimming pared 7 bases from V and 4 bases from J, leaving 14 bases between. This CDR3 spans 13 amino acids. CDR3 nucleotides: TGTGCCAGCTCCAAGGGGCAGCGAGAGACCCAGTACTTC. Its translation is CASSKGQRETQYF.

The chain has TRBV5-1 and TRBJ1-4, with 7 bases that match TRBD1. The V gene's germline CDR1 is SGHRS and CDR2 YFSETQ. The CDR3 covers 14 residues. V lost 4 bases to trimming and J lost 0 bases; unmatched junction nucleotides: 0. CDR3 coding DNA: TGCGCCAGCAGCGGGACAGCAACTAATGAAAAACTGTTTTTT. Protein sequence: CASSGTATNEKLFF.

The chain's CDR3 is CASSVEDRASYEQYF. The CDR3, as DNA: TGTGCCAGCAGCGTAGAGGACAGGGCGTCCTACGAGCAGTACTTC. This chain links TRBV9 with TRBJ2-7, with 8 bases lining up with TRBD1. Germline trimming cut 0 bases from V and 1 base from J; bases unmatched to any gene: 3. Per the germline V gene, CDR1 is SGDLS and CDR2 is YYNGEE. This CDR3 has 15 amino acids.

This clone was observed a few times. The chain couples TRBV6-1 to TRBJ1-2; D call uncertain. The CDR3 contains 16 residues. The V gene lost 0 bases and the J gene lost 1 base, with 12 bases spanning the gap. Germline assignment: CDR1 MNHNS and CDR2 SASEGT. CDR3 nucleotide sequence: TGTGCCAGCAGTGAAGCGCCGGCAGGAAGTAACTATGGCTACACCTTC. It codes for CASSEAPAGSNYGYTF.

The V gene is TRBV3-1 (or the pseudogene TRBV3-2), the J gene TRBJ1-3; D is possibly TRBD1 (6 bases). The germline gives CDR1 LGHDT, CDR2 YNNKEL (reference sequence). This CDR3 is built from 16 residues. V was pared by 1 base and J by 5 bases, with 15 bases between. The CDR3 is CASSQGAGQGRNTIYF. DNA for the CDR3: TGTGCCAGCAGCCAAGGGGCTGGGCAGGGGAGAAACACCATATATTTT.

The chain carries TRBV6-1 and TRBJ2-5, with TRBD1 identical over 8 bases. The CDR3 has 16 amino acids. Germline values: CDR1 MNHNS, CDR2 SASEGT. After removal of 3 bases from V and 2 bases from J, the junction contained 8 bases not matched to a gene. The CDR3 is CASSDLSGTGQETQYF. The CDR3, as DNA: TGTGCCAGCAGTGATTTATCCGGGACAGGACAAGAGACCCAGTACTTC.

The chain uses TRBV5-1 and TRBJ2-3; D gene ambiguous. V was pared by 0 bases and J by 4 bases, with 3 bases between. This CDR3 contains 12 residues. CDR1 and CDR2 from the germline V gene are SGHRS and YFSETQ. The CDR3 loop is CASSLGADTQYF. In nucleotides, the CDR3 is TGCGCCAGCAGCTTGGGAGCAGATACGCAGTATTTT.

The sample holds a few counts of this clone. V and J are TRBV19 and TRBJ2-3, with TRBD1 matching 7 bases. This CDR3 contains 16 residues. With 5 bases clipped from V and 2 bases from J, the junction kept 10 bases outside the gene matches. CDR1 LNHDA and CDR2 SQIVND come from the germline V gene (reference sequence). As DNA, the CDR3 is TGTGCCAGTAGTCTTCCGGGACAGATCCCCACAGATACGCAGTATTTT. Its protein product is CASSLPGQIPTDTQYF.

This chain uses TRBV28 with TRBJ1-2; 9 nucleotides align to TRBD1. The germline V gene encodes CDR1 MDHEN and CDR2 SYDVKM. There are 14 residues in the CDR3. V lost 4 bases, J lost 7 bases, and 7 bases stayed unmatched. The CDR3 sequence is CASSWTGDGRGYTF. For the CDR3, the DNA is TGTGCCAGCAGTTGGACAGGGGACGGTCGTGGCTACACCTTC.

The chain links TRBV6-5 to TRBJ1-6, with a possible D match to TRBD1 (5 bases). V lost 0 bases to trimming and J lost 8 bases, with 14 bases between them. Germline lookup yields CDR1 MNHEY and CDR2 SVGAGI. The CDR3 loop spans 16 amino acids. CDR3 nucleotides: TGTGCCAGCAGTTACTCATTCTGGACGGGGGATTCACCCCTCCACTTT. It translates to CASSYSFWTGDSPLHF.

The chain combines TRBV6-4 with TRBJ2-7; perhaps TRBD1 as D (6 bases). Germline V CDR1 and CDR2: MRHNA, SNTAGT. Trimming took off 6 bases at V and 3 bases at J, with 12 bases between the two ends. This CDR3 comprises 13 residues. Here the CDR3 reads CASSPEQGYEQYF. In DNA, the CDR3 is TGTGCCAGCAGCCCGGAACAGGGCTACGAGCAGTACTTC.

The J gene is TRBJ1-2, the V gene TRBV7-3; D is uncertain. The CDR3 totals 13 residues. Trimming shortened V by 1 base and J by 6 bases, and 9 bases separated the two germline ends. CDR1 and CDR2 from the germline V gene are SGHTA and FQGTGA. CDR3 nucleotide sequence: TGTGCCAGCAGCTTAATCCCCGGGGATGGCTACACCTTC. As protein: CASSLIPGDGYTF. Full variable domain (outside the CDR3, taken from reference TRBV7-3 and TRBJ1-2): GAGVSQTPSNKVTEKGKYVELRCDPISGHTALYWYRQSLGQGPEFLIYFQGTGAADDSGLPNDRFFAVRPEGSVSTLKIQRTERGDSAVYLCASSLIPGDGYTFGSGTRLTVV.

V is TRBV14 and J is TRBJ2-5; D is possibly TRBD2 (6 bases). Trimming removed 4 bases at V and 11 bases at J, with 20 bases between. CDR3 length equals 14 residues. Germline V lookup: CDR1 SGHDN, CDR2 FVKESK. The CDR3 loop is CASSLAGTPLFQYF. The CDR3, as DNA: TGTGCCAGCAGCCTTGCGGGGACCCCCTTATTTCAGTACTTC.

CDR3 sequence (DNA): TGTGCCAGCAGATGCGGGACTAGCGGGAGGACGGGTGTT. This sequence encodes CASRCGTSGRTGV. The genes are TRBV6-5 and TRBJ2-7; 15 positions match TRBD2. This CDR3 has 13 amino acids. In germline, CDR1 is MNHEY, CDR2 SVGAGI.

This chain joins TRBV2 and TRBJ1-2, with 7 bases fitting TRBD1. V dropped 3 bases and J dropped 6; count of bases not matched to a gene: 7. The CDR3 has 14 residues. CDR1 and CDR2 from the germline V gene are SNHLY and FYNNEI. The CDR3 nucleotides are TGTGCCAGCAGTGAGTTCGAGGGGGCGGATGGCTACACCTTC. Translating it yields CASSEFEGADGYTF.